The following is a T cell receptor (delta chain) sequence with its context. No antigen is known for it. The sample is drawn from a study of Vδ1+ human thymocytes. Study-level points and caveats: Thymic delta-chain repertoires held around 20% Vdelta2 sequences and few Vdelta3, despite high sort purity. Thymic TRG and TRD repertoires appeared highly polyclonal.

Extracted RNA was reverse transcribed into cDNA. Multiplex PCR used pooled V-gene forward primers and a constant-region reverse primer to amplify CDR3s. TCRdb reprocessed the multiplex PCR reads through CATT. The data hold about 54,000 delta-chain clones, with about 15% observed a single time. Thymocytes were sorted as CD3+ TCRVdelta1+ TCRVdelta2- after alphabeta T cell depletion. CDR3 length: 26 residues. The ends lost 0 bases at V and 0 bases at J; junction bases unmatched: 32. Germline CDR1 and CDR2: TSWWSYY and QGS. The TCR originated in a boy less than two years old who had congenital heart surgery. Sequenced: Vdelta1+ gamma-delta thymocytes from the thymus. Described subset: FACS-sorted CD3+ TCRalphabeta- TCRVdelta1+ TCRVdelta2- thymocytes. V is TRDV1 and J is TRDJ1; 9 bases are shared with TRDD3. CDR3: CALGELIPSPPQRGIHTNLYTDKLIF. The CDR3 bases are TGTGCTCTTGGGGAACTTATTCCCAGCCCACCCCAAAGGGGGATACACACAAACCTGTACACCGATAAACTCATCTTT.